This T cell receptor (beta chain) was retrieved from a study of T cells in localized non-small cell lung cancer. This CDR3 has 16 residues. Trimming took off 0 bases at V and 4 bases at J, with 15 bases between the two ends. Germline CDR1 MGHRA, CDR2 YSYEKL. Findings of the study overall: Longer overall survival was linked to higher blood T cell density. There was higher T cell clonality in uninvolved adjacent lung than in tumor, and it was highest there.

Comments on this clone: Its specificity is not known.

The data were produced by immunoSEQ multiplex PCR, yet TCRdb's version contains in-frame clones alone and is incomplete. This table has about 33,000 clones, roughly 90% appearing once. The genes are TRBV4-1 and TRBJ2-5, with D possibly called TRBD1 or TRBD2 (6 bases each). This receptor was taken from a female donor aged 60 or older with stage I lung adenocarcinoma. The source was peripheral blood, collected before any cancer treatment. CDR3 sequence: CASSQDRRQEGETQYF. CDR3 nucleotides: TGCGCCAGCAGCCAAGATCGGAGACAGGAGGGAGAGACCCAGTACTTC.